Listed below are T cell receptor beta chains from one sample, sequenced in a study of blood T cell repertoires in COVID-19. Generated by immunoSEQ multiplex PCR, the TCRdb table keeps only in-frame clones and is missing some. This table has approximately 260,000 clones, approximately 88% appearing once. The sequencing sample was made of peripheral blood. The receptors here all came from a man over 45 with acute or convalescent COVID-19. The CDR3 runs from the conserved cysteine through the conserved F or W. D genes are given only for firm matches. The size entry is marked missing in some rows and otherwise reads once, few, many or a size class.

>NA|TRBV2|NA|TRBJ1-5
CASSQGQLSNQPQHF
TGTGCCAGCAGTCAAGGACAGTTAAGCAATCAGCCCCAGCATTTT
>NA|TRBV6-5|TRBD1|TRBJ2-2
CASRWGQGIGGELFF
TGTGCCAGCAGATGGGGACAGGGTATCGGCGGGGAGCTGTTTTTT
>NA|TRBV3-1/TRBV3-2|TRBD2|TRBJ2-3
CASSQDLAAHTDTQYF
TGTGCCAGCAGCCAAGATCTAGCGGCGCACACAGATACGCAGTATTTT
>NA|TRBV2|NA|TRBJ1-6
CASSGMFGIRNSPLHF
TGTGCCAGCAGTGGTATGTTCGGTATAAGAAATTCACCCCTCCACTTT
>NA|TRBV7-5|NA|TRBJ1-2
CARSYKDRVAPNYGYTF
TGTGCCAGAAGCTATAAAGACAGGGTGGCACCGAACTATGGCTACACCTTC
>NA|TRBV19|NA|TRBJ2-3
CASSIASSTDTQYF
TGTGCCAGTAGTATCGCTAGCAGCACAGATACGCAGTATTTT
>NA|TRBV12-3/TRBV12-4|NA|TRBJ1-1
CASNPGGNTEAFF
TGTGCCAGCAACCCCGGGGGGAACACTGAAGCTTTCTTT
>NA|TRBV11-3|TRBD1|TRBJ1-4
CASSSQTTGATTNEKLFF
TGTGCCAGCAGCTCTCAGACGACAGGGGCAACAACTAATGAAAAACTGTTTTTT
>NA|TRBV9|NA|TRBJ2-5
CATSGRPETQYF
TGTGCCACATCAGGTAGGCCAGAGACCCAGTACTTC
>NA|TRBV3-1/TRBV3-2|NA|TRBJ2-2
CASSQEGQRWAGELFF
TGTGCCAGCAGCCAAGAAGGACAGCGATGGGCCGGGGAGCTGTTTTTT
>few|TRBV18|NA|TRBJ1-1
CASTPMALNTEAFF
TGTGCCAGCACCCCAATGGCCCTGAACACTGAAGCTTTCTTT
>once|TRBV6-1|NA|TRBJ1-1
CASSDGGLGYTEAFF
TGTGCCAGCAGTGATGGCGGTCTAGGTTACACTGAAGCTTTCTTT
>NA|TRBV19|NA|TRBJ1-4
CASSGGVAGLRPNEKLFF
TGTGCCAGTAGTGGCGGGGTGGCAGGGTTGCGACCAAATGAAAAACTGTTTTTT
>few|TRBV6-1|NA|TRBJ1-5
CASSEVQYSNQPQHF
TGTGCCAGCAGTGAAGTACAGTATAGCAATCAGCCCCAGCATTTT
>NA|TRBV12-3/TRBV12-4|NA|TRBJ1-1
CASTKVPLEAFF
TGTGCCAGCACAAAAGTCCCCCTTGAGGCTTTCTTT
>NA|TRBV24-1|NA|TRBJ2-5
CATSDSRGAQPLRETQYF
TGTGCCACCAGTGATAGTCGCGGGGCCCAACCCCTGCGAGAGACCCAGTACTTC
>NA|TRBV20-1|TRBD2|TRBJ2-3
CSASLLAGGPGDTQYF
TGCAGTGCTAGTTTACTAGCGGGGGGGCCGGGCGATACGCAGTATTTT
>NA|TRBV7-9|TRBD1|TRBJ2-7
CASSSPPGGSYEQYF
TGTGCCAGCAGTTCCCCCCCAGGGGGATCCTACGAGCAGTACTTC
>NA|TRBV6-5|NA|TRBJ2-4
CASRTDRPNIQYF
TGTGCCAGCAGGACTGACAGGCCCAACATTCAGTACTTC
>NA|TRBV2|NA|TRBJ1-2
CASINTGGFIYGYTF
TGTGCCAGCATCAACACCGGCGGGTTTATCTATGGCTACACCTTC
>NA|TRBV24-1|NA|TRBJ2-1
CATSPSGLDEQFF
TGTGCCACCAGCCCGTCTGGGCTCGATGAGCAGTTCTTC
>few|TRBV11-3|TRBD1|TRBJ2-3
CASSLYGQGGDTQYF
TGTGCCAGCAGCTTATATGGACAGGGCGGGGATACGCAGTATTTT
>once|TRBV5-4|TRBD1|TRBJ1-2
CASSLPGQGKAGYTF
TGTGCCAGCAGCCTTCCCGGACAGGGCAAGGCTGGCTACACCTTC
>NA|TRBV30|NA|TRBJ1-5
CAWSVQGASNQPQHF
TGTGCCTGGAGTGTACAGGGAGCTAGCAATCAGCCCCAGCATTTT
>NA|TRBV4-1|NA|TRBJ2-2
CASSQDSGTGELFF
TGCGCCAGCAGCCAAGATAGCGGCACCGGGGAGCTGTTTTTT
>NA|TRBV5-1|NA|TRBJ1-2
CASSLEGVHYGYTF
TGCGCCAGCAGCTTGGAAGGGGTTCACTATGGCTACACCTTC
>NA|TRBV10-3|NA|TRBJ1-5
CAISTGQVGNQPQHF
TGTGCCATCAGTACCGGACAAGTCGGCAATCAGCCCCAGCATTTT
>NA|TRBV7-3|TRBD2|TRBJ2-3
CASSFSGGDTQYF
TGTGCCAGCAGCTTTAGCGGGGGAGATACGCAGTATTTT
>NA|TRBV10-2|TRBD2|TRBJ2-1
CASLGRTSGGLGVF
TGCGCCAGCCTAGGCCGGACTAGCGGGGGGTTGGGGGTCTTC
>NA|TRBV30|TRBD1|TRBJ1-2
CAWKRTGNYGYTF
TGTGCCTGGAAACGGACAGGGAACTATGGCTACACCTTC
>NA|TRBV19|NA|TRBJ1-6
CASSIGGVVNSPLHF
TGTGCCAGTAGTATAGGGGGGGTGGTTAATTCACCCCTCCACTTT
>NA|TRBV12-3/TRBV12-4|NA|TRBJ2-6
CASSPTSNGVLTF
TGTGCCAGCAGCCCCACTTCTAACGGGGTCCTGACTTTC
>NA|TRBV7-3|NA|TRBJ2-1
CASSYRQGRNEQFF
TGTGCCAGCAGCTACCGGCAGGGTCGGAATGAGCAGTTCTTC
>once|TRBV11-3|TRBD2|TRBJ2-1
CASSLDLAGSSYNEQFF
TGTGCCAGCAGCTTAGACCTAGCGGGGAGCTCCTACAATGAGCAGTTCTTC
>NA|TRBV13|NA|TRBJ1-1
CASSPRQNTEAFF
TGTGCCAGCAGCCCTCGACAGAACACTGAAGCTTTCTTT
>NA|TRBV2|NA|TRBJ1-5
CASRYGGPQHF
TGTGCCAGCAGATACGGGGGGCCCCAGCATTTT
>once|TRBV4-1|TRBD2|TRBJ2-3
CASSPPGGMGTDTQYF
TGCGCCAGCAGCCCCCCGGGAGGGATGGGCACAGATACGCAGTATTTT
>NA|TRBV9|TRBD1|TRBJ1-5
CASSLRTGEVGNQPQHF
TGTGCCAGCAGCTTAAGGACAGGGGAGGTTGGCAATCAGCCCCAGCATTTT
>NA|TRBV12-5|NA|TRBJ2-7
CASVRESSYEQYF
TGTGCTAGTGTTAGAGAGAGCTCCTACGAGCAGTACTTC
>NA|TRBV10-2|TRBD1|TRBJ1-2
CASSDRTGQTNYGYTF
TGCGCCAGCAGTGACCGGACAGGACAAACTAACTATGGCTACACCTTC
>NA|TRBV7-9|NA|TRBJ1-2
CASNEDNYGYTF
TGTGCCAGCAACGAGGATAACTATGGCTACACCTTC
>NA|TRBV5-6|NA|TRBJ1-5
CASSGGGGQPQHF
TGTGCCAGCAGCGGGGGGGGCGGTCAGCCCCAGCATTTT
>NA|TRBV7-8|NA|TRBJ2-7
CASSPHGPGGGIAFYEQYF
TGTGCCAGCAGCCCCCACGGGCCGGGGGGCGGAATAGCCTTCTACGAGCAGTACTTC
>NA|TRBV6-1|NA|TRBJ1-2
CASSVDGAGGYGYTF
TGTGCCAGCAGTGTTGATGGGGCGGGGGGTTATGGCTACACCTTC
>NA|TRBV27|NA|TRBJ1-1
CASSPGETNTEAFF
TGTGCCAGCAGTCCGGGGGAGACGAACACTGAAGCTTTCTTT
>NA|TRBV5-6|TRBD1|TRBJ1-2
CASSDTGGNGYTF
TGTGCCAGCAGCGATACAGGGGGCAATGGCTACACCTTC
>once|TRBV9|NA|TRBJ2-1
CASSPGQFRNEQFF
TGTGCCAGCAGCCCCGGACAGTTCCGCAATGAGCAGTTCTTC
>NA|TRBV7-9|TRBD1|TRBJ1-4
CASSLGTGPNEKLFF
TGTGCCAGCAGCTTAGGGACAGGACCTAATGAAAAACTGTTTTTT
>NA|TRBV5-8|NA|TRBJ1-5
CASSLRSGDQPQHF
TGTGCCAGCAGCTTGAGGTCAGGGGATCAGCCCCAGCATTTT
>NA|TRBV3-1/TRBV3-2|NA|TRBJ1-6
CASSPKGRNSPLHF
TGTGCCAGCAGCCCGAAGGGGCGGAATTCACCCCTCCACTTT
>NA|TRBV3-1/TRBV3-2|TRBD2|TRBJ2-5
CASSPSGGVETQYF
TGTGCCAGCAGCCCTAGCGGGGGGGTTGAGACCCAGTACTTC
>NA|TRBV6-5|TRBD2|TRBJ2-7
CASSYYPYRGGEQYF
TGTGCCAGCAGTTATTACCCTTACCGGGGAGGGGAGCAGTACTTC
>NA|TRBV7-2|NA|TRBJ2-1
CASSLGLQNNEQFF
TGTGCCAGCAGCTTAGGCCTACAGAACAATGAGCAGTTCTTC
>NA|TRBV5-1|TRBD1|TRBJ1-1
CASMGQGAGTEAFF
TGCGCCAGCATGGGACAGGGGGCAGGTACTGAAGCTTTCTTT
>NA|TRBV3-1/TRBV3-2|NA|TRBJ2-7
CASSQGRRGPASEQYF
TGTGCCAGCAGCCAAGGTCGGAGGGGGCCGGCGAGCGAGCAGTACTTC
>NA|TRBV7-3|TRBD2|TRBJ2-5
CASSQQAGSGETQYF
TGTGCCAGCAGCCAACAAGCGGGGAGTGGGGAGACCCAGTACTTC
>NA|TRBV5-4|NA|TRBJ2-1
CASSSLRQGGINEQFF
TGTGCCAGCAGCTCCTTACGACAGGGAGGTATCAATGAGCAGTTCTTC
>NA|TRBV9|NA|TRBJ1-1
CASSPQAMNTEAFF
TGTGCCAGCAGCCCACAGGCCATGAACACTGAAGCTTTCTTT
>NA|TRBV19|NA|TRBJ1-5
CASSKAVSNQPQHF
TGTGCCAGTAGTAAGGCGGTTAGCAATCAGCCCCAGCATTTT
>NA|TRBV2|NA|TRBJ2-5
CASRREGGETQYF
TGTGCCAGCAGGAGAGAGGGCGGCGAGACCCAGTACTTC